The clone carrying this T cell receptor beta chain was observed a handful of times. The source of the sample is a study of T-cell reconstitution after alpha-beta-depleted transplantation in children. As it was prepared, the TCRbeta library received unique molecular identifiers. TCRdb reanalysed the PCR reads using MiXCR and keeps one entry per CDR3 protein. The table includes about 540,000 distinct CDR3 sequences, approximately 20% detected once. The CDR3 is 14 residues long. V was clipped by 4 bases and J by 8 bases; unmatched bases: 9. CDR1 SGDLS and CDR2 YYNGEE come from the germline V gene. V usage is TRBV9 and J usage is TRBJ2-1, with 7 bases matching TRBD2. Source: PBMCs from the stem cell graft donor, taken from the stem cell graft. This TCR came from a human donor who donated a stem cell graft to a child with acute lymphoblastic leukemia. The CDR3: CASSPGLDWDEQFF. CDR3 in DNA: TGTGCCAGCAGCCCAGGACTAGATTGGGATGAGCAGTTCTTC.